Each of the 21 T cell receptor beta chains below was sequenced from the same sample in a study of T cells in Graves' hyperthyroidism and ophthalmopathy. Amplification yielded TCR beta CDR3 regions, with RNA transcripts as the source. The HTBI set primed first-round TCR CDR3 RT-PCR. TCRdb re-analysed the multiplex PCR reads in MiXCR, keeping a single row per CDR3 protein. The sample comprises roughly 710,000 distinct CDR3 sequences, 35% of which are singletons, and about a third rests with the top ten. The material sequenced was blood. All receptors derive from a woman in her thirties or forties with Graves' hyperthyroidism.

This clonotype occurred a few times. The chain combines TRBV7-2 with TRBJ2-5, with 12 bases identical to TRBD1. There are 16 residues in the CDR3. Germline assignment: CDR1 SGHTA and CDR2 FQGNSA. V was clipped by 4 bases and J by 4 bases; unmatched bases: 7. The CDR3, as DNA: TGTGCCAGCAGCTACCGGGGACAGGGGGCCGCAGAGACCCAGTACTTC. Its translation is CASSYRGQGAAETQYF.

This clonotype was seen at least ten times. Written as DNA, the CDR3 is TGTGCCAGCAGCCGGTCAGGGGCGGGTAACTATGGCTACACCTTC. Encoded protein: CASSRSGAGNYGYTF. The rearrangement joins TRBV5-4 to TRBJ1-2, with D possibly matching TRBD1 (6 bases). Germline loops: CDR1 SGHNT, CDR2 YYREEE (reference sequence). The CDR3 spans 15 residues. V lost 4 bases to trimming and J lost 1 base, with 14 bases between them.

This clonotype has more than one count but fewer than ten. This sequence joins TRBV24-1 and TRBJ2-3, with D maybe TRBD1 (5 bases). Trimming removed 9 bases from V and 4 bases from J, with 10 bases in between. This CDR3 comprises 12 residues. Germline V gene data show CDR1 as KGHDR and CDR2 as SFDVKD. The CDR3 sequence: CATGAQADTQYF. The CDR3 nucleotides are TGTGCCACCGGGGCCCAGGCAGATACGCAGTATTTT.

The chain links TRBV27 to TRBJ1-1; no firm D call. Per the germline V gene, CDR1 is MNHEY and CDR2 is SMNVEV (reference sequence). V was shortened by 1 base and J by 3 bases, with 6 bases between the two germline ends. CDR3 length: 13 amino acids. CDR3 protein: CASSLWVDTEAFF. For the CDR3, the DNA is TGTGCCAGCAGTTTATGGGTTGACACTGAAGCTTTCTTT.

This clonotype was observed many times. The V and J genes are TRBV7-2 and TRBJ2-6; possibly TRBD2 for D (6 bases). In germline, CDR1 is SGHTA, CDR2 FQGNSA. V was trimmed by 7 bases and J by 0 bases, leaving 7 bases between them. The CDR3 loop spans 14 amino acids. CDR3 region: CASKGGSGANVLTF. CDR3 bases: TGTGCCAGCAAGGGAGGCTCTGGGGCCAACGTCCTGACTTTC.

This clonotype was found many times. The chain couples TRBV12-3 or TRBV12-4 to TRBJ1-5, with 8 bases fitting TRBD1. With 2 bases clipped from V and 5 bases from J, the junction kept 8 bases outside the gene matches. The CDR3 has 16 residues. The CDR3 coding sequence is TGTGCCAGCAGTTTATCCGTGACAGGGGCGCATCAGCCCCAGCATTTT. Encoded protein: CASSLSVTGAHQPQHF.

The chain carries TRBV10-3 and TRBJ2-7; D ambiguous. The closer fit of TRBJ2-1 to the DNA end suggests the J call may be wrong. Germline V CDR1 and CDR2: ENHRY, SYGVKD. The CDR3 has 13 residues. The CDR3 DNA is TGTGCCATCAGTTACTCCGGGCTCAATGAGCAGTTCTTC. This codes for CAISYSGLNEQFF.

This clonotype was recorded many times. The V call is TRBV6-5, the J call TRBJ1-3; 7 bases line up with TRBD1. V gave up 5 bases and J gave up 7 bases; unmatched junction bases: 8. The CDR3 consists of 14 residues. CDR1 and CDR2 (germline): MNHEY, SVGAGI. The CDR3 sequence is CASSAGTDGNTIYF. As DNA, the CDR3 is TGTGCCAGCAGTGCCGGGACAGATGGGAACACCATATATTTT.

The chain employs TRBV2 and TRBJ1-6; weak D call: TRBD1 (5 bases). V gave up 5 bases and J gave up 9 bases, with 14 bases separating them. The CDR3 contains 14 residues. Germline values: CDR1 SNHLY, CDR2 FYNNEI. This CDR3 is CASSYAPGGSPLHF. DNA for the CDR3: TGTGCCAGCAGTTACGCTCCCGGGGGTTCACCCCTCCACTTT.

In DNA form, the CDR3 reads TGTGCCAGCAGTTTCGACACGGAGGCCTACGAGCAGTACTTC. Protein: CASSFDTEAYEQYF. This rearrangement joins TRBV28 to TRBJ2-7; D is perhaps TRBD2 (5 bases). V gave up 3 bases and J gave up 2 bases, with 11 bases separating them. The CDR3 sequence is 14 residues long. CDR1 MDHEN and CDR2 SYDVKM come from the germline V gene.

The sample holds many counts of this clonotype. The V call is TRBV28, the J call TRBJ2-7; 7 bases match TRBD2. The ends lost 6 bases at V and 4 bases at J; junction bases unmatched: 0. Germline CDR1 is MDHEN and CDR2 is SYDVKM. This CDR3 region has 11 residues. This CDR3 is CASRREYEQYF. CDR3 nucleotides: TGTGCCAGCAGGCGGGAGTACGAGCAGTACTTC.

The sample holds a few counts of this clonotype. CDR3 sequence reads: CASSPQGQAHTEAFF. For the CDR3, the DNA is TGTGCCAGCAGTCCCCAAGGACAGGCACACACTGAAGCTTTCTTT. The chain links TRBV6-1 to TRBJ1-1; TRBD1 aligns across 7 bases. The CDR3 runs 15 residues. V lost 5 bases and J lost 3; bases outside the gene matches: 9. CDR1 is MNHNS, CDR2 SASEGT, per germline.

This rearrangement joins TRBV7-9 to TRBJ2-7, with TRBD2 as a possible D gene (6 bases). The CDR3 runs 14 residues. The V gene lost 2 bases and the J gene lost 2 bases, with 10 bases spanning the gap. Germline V lookup: CDR1 SEHNR, CDR2 FQNEAQ (reference sequence). The CDR3 here is CASSLTLAAYEQYF. CDR3 sequence (DNA): TGTGCCAGCAGCTTAACACTAGCCGCCTACGAGCAGTACTTC.

This chain uses TRBV7-1 with TRBJ1-1, with 9 bases lining up with TRBD1. TRBV7-1 is labeled an ORF, and its function is uncertain. V shed 3 bases and J 3 bases; nucleotides not matched to a gene: 5. The length of the CDR3 is 15 residues. In DNA form, the CDR3 reads TGTGCCAGCAGCTCGGGACAGGGAGTGGACACTGAAGCTTTCTTT. Its protein is CASSSGQGVDTEAFF.

There are many counts of this clonotype. V gene TRBV15 combines with J gene TRBJ2-7; 11 bases line up with TRBD2. Germline V gene sequence: CDR1 LNHNV, CDR2 YYDKDF (reference sequence). V dropped 1 base and J dropped 4; count of bases not matched to a gene: 3. This CDR3 has 15 residues. The CDR3 spells CATSRGTSGSYEQYF. The CDR3 nucleotides are TGTGCCACCAGCAGAGGTACTAGCGGGAGTTACGAGCAGTACTTC. Full variable domain (remainder filled in from reference TRBV15 and TRBJ2-7): DAMVIQNPRYQVTQFGKPVTLSCSQTLNHNVMYWYQQKSSQAPKLLFHYYDKDFNNEADTPDNFQSRRPNTSFCFLDIRSPGLGDTAMYLCATSRGTSGSYEQYFGPGTRLTVT.

On this clonotype itself: In this CDR3 the conserved last residue, phenylalanine or tryptophan, is missing, so a read error is likely. J is TRBJ2-7 and V is TRBV4-3, with D possibly TRBD1 on 6 matching bases. Germline CDR1 is LGHNA and CDR2 is YSLEER. This CDR3 comprises 14 residues. V lost 4 bases and J lost 2, with 12 bases in between. The CDR3 here is CASSPRTAPYEQYL. The CDR3 DNA is TGCGCCAGCAGCCCCCGGACAGCGCCCTACGAGCAGTACCTC.

This clonotype has only a few counts. Just one base apart from a much larger clone, this may be a read error. This chain uses TRBV9 with TRBJ2-5, with D perhaps given as TRBD1 or TRBD2 (6 bases each). The CDR3 totals 13 residues. Germline CDR1 is SGDLS and CDR2 is YYNGEE. V was trimmed by 3 bases and J by 7 bases, leaving 13 bases between them. As DNA, the CDR3 is TGTGCCAGCAGCGAGGGGGGTGTTGGGACCCAGTACTTC. As protein: CASSEGGVGTQYF.

This clonotype was counted ten times or more. The chain has TRBV6-5 and TRBJ2-5; D is unclear. V was trimmed by 0 bases and J by 5 bases, leaving 13 bases between them. The CDR3 is 15 amino acids. Germline loops: CDR1 MNHEY, CDR2 SVGAGI. CDR3: CASSYSMGMGETQYF. The CDR3 DNA is TGTGCCAGCAGTTACTCGATGGGGATGGGTGAGACCCAGTACTTC.

This clonotype was observed many times. J is TRBJ2-7 and V is TRBV7-2, with D perhaps matching TRBD1 or TRBD2 (5 bases each). The germline CDR1 and CDR2 sequences are SGHTA and FQGNSA. V lost 5 bases and J lost 6, with 14 bases in between. There are 13 residues in the CDR3. The CDR3, as DNA: TGTGCCAGCAGCAACGGGGCCTCAGCCGAGCAGTACTTC. This codes for CASSNGASAEQYF.

Concerning this clonotype: The final CDR3 position lacks the conserved phenylalanine or tryptophan, pointing to a likely read error. The rearrangement joins TRBV12-3 or TRBV12-4 to TRBJ1-1; D remains ambiguous. Between the trimmed V and J ends, which lost 5 bases and 11 bases, there was a span of 15 bases. CDR3 length: 12 residues. Here the CDR3 reads CASSPNPGGAFV. The CDR3 bases are TGTGCCAGCAGTCCCAACCCGGGTGGGGCTTTCGTT.

This clonotype was detected only a few times. The chain links TRBV4-3 to TRBJ2-5, with 7 nucleotides matching TRBD2. J gave up 0 bases and V 0 bases, and 10 bases lay outside the gene matches. CDR1 and CDR2 from the germline V gene are LGHNA and YSLEER. There are 18 residues in the CDR3. The CDR3 sequence is CASSQEGGAGRDQETQYF. The DNA for the CDR3 is TGCGCCAGCAGCCAAGAAGGAGGAGCGGGAAGGGACCAAGAGACCCAGTACTTC.